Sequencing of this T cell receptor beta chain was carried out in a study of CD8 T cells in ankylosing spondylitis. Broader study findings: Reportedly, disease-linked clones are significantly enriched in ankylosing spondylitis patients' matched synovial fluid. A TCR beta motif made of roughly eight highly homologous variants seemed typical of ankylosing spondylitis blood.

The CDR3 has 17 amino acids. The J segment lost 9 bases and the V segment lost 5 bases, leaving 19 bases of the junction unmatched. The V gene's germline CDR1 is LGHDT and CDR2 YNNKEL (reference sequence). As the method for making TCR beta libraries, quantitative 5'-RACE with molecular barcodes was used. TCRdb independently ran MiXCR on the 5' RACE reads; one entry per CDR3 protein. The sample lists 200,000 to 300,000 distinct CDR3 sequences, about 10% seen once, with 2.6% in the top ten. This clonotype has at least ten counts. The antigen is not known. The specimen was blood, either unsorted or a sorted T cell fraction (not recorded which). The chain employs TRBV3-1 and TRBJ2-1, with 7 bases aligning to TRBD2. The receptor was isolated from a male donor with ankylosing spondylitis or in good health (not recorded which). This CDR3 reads CASSFTLGGRGGSEQFF. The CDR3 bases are TGTGCCAGCAGCTTCACCCTAGGCGGGAGAGGAGGGAGTGAGCAGTTCTTC.